Listed below are T cell receptor beta chains from one sample, sequenced in a study of CXCR3-negative and CXCR3-positive naive CD8 T cells. From the 5' RACE reads, TCRdb lists one entry per CDR3 protein and no DNA. In all, the sample yields roughly 89,000 distinct CDR3 sequences. The specimen sequenced was naive CXCR3- CD8+ T cells from blood. All receptors come from a human donor in good health. Some clones in this sample may be carry-over from other donors' samples. Both conserved end residues are part of each CDR3.

>13|TRBJ1-1|TRBV5-1
CASSFEGGGEAFF
>13|TRBJ1-1|TRBV19
CASTGRMNTEAFF
>12|TRBJ1-1|TRBV7-6
CASSSAGGEAFF
>15|TRBJ2-7|TRBV29-1
CSVAGDRLSSYEQYF
>13|TRBJ1-2|TRBV30
CAWSWEGNYGYTF
>16|TRBJ1-1|TRBV14
CASSHTGQAMNTEAFF
>13|TRBJ2-7|TRBV20-1
CSATGTLEVEQYF
>14|TRBJ1-1|TRBV28
CASSQIYMNTEAFF
>14|TRBJ2-5|TRBV29-1
CSTPDWGFGETQYF
>16|TRBJ1-1|TRBV9
CASSVGLGHMNTEAFF
>13|TRBJ2-7|TRBV5-1
CASSRGGSYEQYF
>14|TRBJ1-1|TRBV7-3
CASSQTGSNTEAFF
>17|TRBJ1-1|TRBV11-2
CASSPGTGGLMNTEAFF
>16|TRBJ2-1|TRBV18
CASSQTRDRPYNEQFF
>14|TRBJ2-7|TRBV5-6
CASSLAQNPYEQYF
>15|TRBJ2-7|TRBV2
CATSPTSGRAYEQYF
>12|TRBJ2-5|TRBV20-1
CSASVPQETQYF
>13|TRBJ2-1|TRBV7-9
CALLGSSYNEQFF
>14|TRBJ2-3|TRBV7-9
CASSLEVRTDTQYF
>16|TRBJ2-1|TRBV7-9
CASSSYTSGRGDEQFF
>14|TRBJ2-5|TRBV20-1
CRARRGGAWETQYF
>21|TRBJ2-2|TRBV10-3
CAISANTPGLAGGLNTGELFF
>13|TRBJ2-1|TRBV7-9
CASSLPSPGKQFF
>17|TRBJ2-7|TRBV28
CASSFLLQGRSSYEQYF
>20|TRBJ2-5|TRBV11-2
CASSAEAGTSGRPVGETQYF
>16|TRBJ2-2|TRBV4-1
CASSQDRGLHTGELFF